What follows are 22 T cell receptor beta chains derived from one specimen sequenced in a study of blood T cell repertoires in COVID-19. Some clones are missing from TCRdb's copy, which holds only in-frame ones; the method was immunoSEQ multiplex PCR. This sample has roughly 200,000 clones; about nine tenths occur once, and the top ten carry approximately 7.2%. Sequenced: PBMCs or T cells enriched from blood (not recorded which). These receptor sequences come from a man in his thirties or forties in a cohort exposed to, infected with or recovered from COVID-19 (not recorded which).

The chain recombines TRBV12-3 or TRBV12-4 with TRBJ2-5; D gene ambiguous. The CDR3 spans 11 residues. The germline V and J ends were trimmed by 3 bases and 6 bases, with 5 bases remaining between them. In DNA form, the CDR3 reads TGTGCCAGCAGTTTGGGCAAGACCCAGTACTTC. Translation: CASSLGKTQYF.

The rearrangement links TRBV20-1 to TRBJ2-2; TRBD2 agrees at 12 bases. The CDR3 runs to 15 residues. V lost 3 bases, J lost 5 bases, and 4 bases stayed unmatched. The germline CDR1 and CDR2 sequences are DFQATT and SNEGSKA (reference sequence). The CDR3 sequence is CSASNTSGRTGELFF. The CDR3 DNA is TGCAGTGCTAGTAATACTAGCGGGAGGACCGGGGAGCTGTTTTTT.

The chain joins TRBV4-1 to TRBJ2-1; 7 bases agree with TRBD2. The V and J ends lost 1 base and 3 bases, in that order; junction bases with no gene match: 9. CDR1 and CDR2 from the germline V gene are MGHRA and YSYEKL. CDR3 size: 17 residues. The CDR3 loop reads CASSQVRAGVFYNEQFF. The CDR3 DNA follows: TGCGCCAGCAGCCAAGTCCGGGCGGGAGTTTTCTACAATGAGCAGTTCTTC.

The genes are TRBV6-5 and TRBJ1-5; 9 bases map to TRBD1. This CDR3 region has 16 residues. V shed 4 bases and J 3 bases; nucleotides not matched to a gene: 7. Germline CDR1 reads MNHEY; CDR2 reads SVGAGI. CDR3 DNA: TGTGCCAGCAGTTCATTTGGGACAGGGCTCAATCAGCCCCAGCATTTT. Translating gives CASSSFGTGLNQPQHF.

This chain uses TRBV9 with TRBJ2-7; D not certain. Germline V lookup: CDR1 SGDLS, CDR2 YYNGEE. This CDR3 comprises 13 residues. The germline V and J ends were trimmed by 4 bases and 3 bases, with 11 bases remaining between them. The CDR3, as DNA: TGTGCCAGCAGCCGCGGAGCCCTCTACGAGCAGTACTTC. The encoded protein is CASSRGALYEQYF.

This chain uses TRBV6-2 or TRBV6-3 with TRBJ2-7; 8 positions agree with TRBD1. V dropped 2 bases and J dropped 0; count of bases not matched to a gene: 3. This CDR3 has 15 amino acids. Germline values: CDR1 MNHEY, CDR2 SVGEGT. CDR3 residues: CASSYLDRGSYEQYF. CDR3 in DNA: TGTGCCAGCAGTTACCTTGACAGGGGCTCCTACGAGCAGTACTTC.

The chain carries TRBV5-1 and TRBJ2-3; TRBD1 is a possible D gene (5 bases). Trimming took off 4 bases at V and 0 bases at J, with 12 bases between the two ends. Germline values: CDR1 SGHRS, CDR2 YFSETQ. CDR3 length equals 15 residues. The chain's CDR3 is CASSEGVTSTDTQYF. CDR3 nucleotide sequence: TGCGCCAGCAGCGAAGGGGTGACTAGCACAGATACGCAGTATTTT.

The chain uses TRBV6-5 and TRBJ1-1, with D possibly TRBD1 on 6 matching bases. This CDR3 contains 13 residues. The V end was cut by 8 bases, the J end by 10 bases, with 20 bases between. The germline CDR1 and CDR2 sequences are MNHEY and SVGAGI. CDR3 region: CASAGTPNKVAFF. CDR3 bases: TGTGCCAGCGCCGGGACACCTAACAAGGTAGCTTTCTTT.

The chain's CDR3 is CSALPRTEAFF. CDR3 bases: TGCAGTGCCCTCCCTAGGACTGAAGCTTTCTTT. V gene TRBV20-1 combines with J gene TRBJ1-1; D is uncertain. The length of the CDR3 is 11 residues. V lost 6 bases and J 5 bases, leaving 10 bases between the germline ends. The V gene's germline CDR1 is DFQATT and CDR2 SNEGSKA (reference sequence).

The chain is built from TRBV28 and TRBJ2-1; 12 bases are shared with TRBD2. The germline gives CDR1 MDHEN, CDR2 SYDVKM. After removal of 6 bases from V and 8 bases from J, the junction contained 5 bases not matched to a gene. The CDR3 length is 14 residues. CDR3 amino acids: CASSLAGGLYEQFF. CDR3 sequence (DNA): TGTGCCAGCAGCCTAGCGGGAGGGCTCTATGAGCAGTTCTTC.

This chain joins TRBV21-1 and TRBJ2-4; the D call TRBD2 from the table was never checked on the DNA. TRBV21-1 is a recognized pseudogene. This CDR3 comprises 19 residues. The CDR3 protein is CASSKASHRPEVAKNIQYF. In nucleotides, the CDR3 is TGTGCCAGCAGCAAAGCCTCGCACCGACCAGAGGTAGCCAAAAACATTCAGTACTTC.

With respect to this clone: Sequence at one end of the junction differs from germline and may be a read error. The chain is built from TRBV7-7 and TRBJ1-4, with 8 bases lining up with TRBD1. This CDR3 comprises 15 residues. CDR1 and CDR2 from the germline V gene are SSHAT and FNYEAQ (reference sequence). The CDR3 bases are TGTGCTAGCAGCGCAAACAGGGGGAGGAATGAAAAACTGTTTTTT. As protein: CASSANRGRNEKLFF.

The chain employs TRBV5-6 and TRBJ2-3, with D maybe TRBD1 (6 bases). Germline V CDR1 and CDR2: SGHDT, YYEEEE. The CDR3 spans 13 residues. V gave up 3 bases and J gave up 6 bases, with 11 bases separating them. CDR3 in amino acids: CASSSTGFDTQYF. In DNA, the CDR3 is TGTGCCAGCAGCTCTACAGGGTTTGATACGCAGTATTTT. Filled out from reference TRBV5-6 and TRBJ2-3, the complete variable domain reads DAGVTQSPTHLIKTRGQQVTLRCSPKSGHDTVSWYQQALGQGPQFIFQYYEEEERQRGNFPDRFSGHQFPNYSSELNVNALLLGDSALYLCASSSTGFDTQYFGPGTRLTVL.

The genes are TRBV28 and TRBJ1-5; maybe TRBD1 (6 bases). Germline V lookup: CDR1 MDHEN, CDR2 SYDVKM. There are 15 residues in the CDR3. Between the trimmed V and J ends, which lost 2 bases and 0 bases, there was a span of 8 bases. CDR3 bases: TGTGCCAGCAGTTTACCACAGGGTAGCAATCAGCCCCAGCATTTT. Encoded protein: CASSLPQGSNQPQHF. Full variable domain (rest looked up from reference TRBV28 and TRBJ1-5): DVKVTQSSRYLVKRTGEKVFLECVQDMDHENMFWYRQDPGLGLRLIYFSYDVKMKEKGDIPEGYSVSREKKERFSLILESASTNQTSMYLCASSLPQGSNQPQHFGDGTRLSIL.

The chain joins TRBV7-2 to TRBJ2-1; 9 bases line up with TRBD2. In germline, CDR1 is SGHTA, CDR2 FQGNSA. The CDR3 covers 16 residues. V lost 8 bases, J lost 7 bases, and 15 bases stayed unmatched. CDR3 sequence reads: CASGEGGVAGVNEQFF. The CDR3 nucleotides read TGTGCCAGCGGAGAGGGCGGGGTAGCGGGAGTAAATGAGCAGTTCTTC.

V is TRBV28 and J is TRBJ2-3, with a tentative D call TRBD1 (5 bases). Looked up from germline, CDR1 is MDHEN and CDR2 is SYDVKM. The CDR3 has 14 residues. Trimming stripped 8 bases from V and 4 bases from J, with 16 bases between. CDR3 residues: CASARAGWADTQYF. As DNA, the CDR3 is TGTGCCAGCGCTCGTGCAGGGTGGGCAGATACGCAGTATTTT. Using reference TRBV28 and TRBJ2-3 for the parts outside the CDR3, the full variable domain is DVKVTQSSRYLVKRTGEKVFLECVQDMDHENMFWYRQDPGLGLRLIYFSYDVKMKEKGDIPEGYSVSREKKERFSLILESASTNQTSMYLCASARAGWADTQYFGPGTRLTVL.

The gene calls are TRBV3-1 (or the pseudogene TRBV3-2) and TRBJ1-5; TRBD1 might be the D (5 bases). This CDR3 has 14 amino acids. Trimming removed 4 bases at V and 2 bases at J, with 9 bases between. Germline V lookup: CDR1 LGHDT, CDR2 YNNKEL (reference sequence). The CDR3 nucleotides are TGTGCCAGCAGCCTGCAGGGTGGCAATCAGCCCCAGCATTTT. Translating gives CASSLQGGNQPQHF.

V and J are TRBV7-9 and TRBJ1-1; tentative D call: TRBD1 (6 bases). V shed 8 bases and J shed 8 bases, with 15 bases lying between them. From germline, CDR1 is SEHNR and CDR2 FQNEAQ (reference sequence). This CDR3 region has 12 residues. DNA of the CDR3: TGTGCCAGCTCCACGGGGGGCCCCGAAGCTTTCTTT. It yields the protein CASSTGGPEAFF.

The chain joins TRBV28 to TRBJ2-7; the match to TRBD1 covers 7 bases. Germline lookup yields CDR1 MDHEN and CDR2 SYDVKM. V gave up 3 bases and J gave up 0 bases; unmatched junction bases: 5. This CDR3 contains 15 residues. CDR3 nucleotide sequence: TGTGCCAGCAGTTTTCGGACAGGCCGCTCCTACGAGCAGTACTTC. It yields the protein CASSFRTGRSYEQYF.

The gene calls are TRBV5-8 and TRBJ1-5; 8 bases line up with TRBD1. This CDR3 contains 16 residues. The V segment lost 4 bases and the J segment 0 bases; nucleotides outside the gene matches: 6. From germline, CDR1 is SGHTS and CDR2 YDEGEE. CDR3 DNA sequence: TGTGCCAGCAGCCCGGGACAGGTGAATAGCAATCAGCCCCAGCATTTT. Translated, it gives CASSPGQVNSNQPQHF.

This sequence joins TRBV28 and TRBJ2-7; 9 bases are a match to TRBD1. The CDR3 extends over 16 amino acids. Germline V gene lookup returns CDR1 MDHEN and CDR2 SYDVKM. After removal of 3 bases from V and 2 bases from J, the junction contained 8 bases not matched to a gene. CDR3 protein: CASSLGTGLRPYEQYF. The CDR3 DNA sequence: TGTGCCAGCAGTTTGGGGACAGGGTTACGACCCTACGAGCAGTACTTC.

The genes are TRBV7-2 and TRBJ2-2; 8 bases agree with TRBD1. Germline CDR1 is SGHTA and CDR2 is FQGNSA. The CDR3 is 14 amino acids. V was clipped by 5 bases and J by 7 bases; unmatched bases: 6. CDR3 nucleotide sequence: TGTGCCAGCAGCGCACACAGGGGGAACGGGGAGCTGTTTTTT. This sequence encodes CASSAHRGNGELFF.